Listed here is a single T cell receptor (beta chain). Its matching antigen is unknown. Donors were nominally healthy when sampled, though unrecorded immune exposures were likely. Germline V CDR1 and CDR2: MDHEN, SYDVKM. CDR3 length: 14 residues. V shed 7 bases and J shed 2 bases, with 15 bases lying between them. Vbeta (60) and Jbeta (13) primers were used in the PCR. Libraries were prepared by immunoSEQ multiplex PCR; TCRdb keeps only in-frame clonotypes and omits some of them. The sample has fewer than 50,000 clones. This entry is derived from a study of cytomegalovirus exposure and HLA in healthy donors. Overall study findings and caveats: Earlier analysis yielded a pattern in which most TCR beta V segments were productive about 90% or about 30% of the time. A list of approximately 160 TCR beta chains associated with cytomegalovirus was given.

The chain combines TRBV28 with TRBJ2-7, with D perhaps matching TRBD1 (6 bases). The source of this sequence is a male donor in good health and CMV-seronegative. The sequenced sample was PBMCs. The CDR3 nucleotides are TGTGCCAGCAACTCCAGGGGAAACGCCTACGAGCAGTACTTC. Translation gives CASNSRGNAYEQYF.